This T cell receptor beta chain was recovered during a study of shared clonotypes between healthy human individuals. The overall study: Plates per donor: three CD4 naive, three CD4 memory, two CD8 naive, one CD8 memory.

Deep level was the assay's run setting. Using immunoSEQ multiplex PCR, the repertoire was profiled, and TCRdb retains in-frame clones only, with some absent. The sample consists of around 2,000,000 clones, 85% to 95% of them appearing once. The length of the CDR3 is 17 residues. The ends were cut back, 4 bases at V and 0 bases at J, with 16 bases in the middle. Germline V gives CDR1 SGHDN, CDR2 FVKESK. Terminally differentiated effector memory CD45RA+ cells were excluded from the naive CD8 cells, which were CD45RO-negative and positively selected for CCR7. The chain links TRBV14 to TRBJ1-3; D is ambiguous. Sequencing was carried out using naive CD8+ T cells sorted from blood. The receptor comes from a man younger than 35 in good health. The CDR3 here is CASSPSFGESSGNTIYF. The CDR3 DNA sequence: TGTGCCAGCAGCCCCAGTTTCGGCGAAAGCTCTGGAAACACCATATATTTT.